Sequencing of this T cell receptor beta chain was carried out in a study of cytomegalovirus exposure and HLA in healthy donors. Details on this clone: The antigen remains undetermined.

The CDR3 runs 14 residues. V lost 2 bases, J lost 0 bases, and 7 bases lay in between. Looked up from germline, CDR1 is MGHRA and CDR2 is YSYEKL. Study-wide findings and caveats: Likely technical artifact: a cluster of highly shared sequence variants.

Vbeta (60) and Jbeta (13) primers were used in the PCR. Clones were sequenced by immunoSEQ multiplex PCR, and TCRdb holds only the in-frame ones, with some missing. The table includes some 90,000 clones, roughly two thirds detected once. The TCR sequence derives from a man aged 45-65 years in good health and CMV-seronegative. Sequenced sample: PBMCs. The gene calls are TRBV4-1 and TRBJ2-5, with D hard to call. CDR3 bases: TGCGCCAGCAGCCAAACTACTTACCAAGAGACCCAGTACTTC. This translates into CASSQTTYQETQYF.